These 13 T cell receptor beta chains originate from one sample sequenced in a study of blood T cell repertoires in COVID-19. Produced via immunoSEQ multiplex PCR; TCRdb's table is partial and in-frame only. The table shows a few hundred thousand clones, with around four fifths occurring only once. The sequenced material came from peripheral blood. All receptors come from an elderly woman with COVID-19, enrolled during active disease.

The chain has TRBV3-1 (or the pseudogene TRBV3-2) and TRBJ1-1; D is perhaps TRBD1 (6 bases). Deletions cut 4 bases from V and 4 bases from J, with 10 bases between. The CDR3 is 13 amino acids. Germline-derived CDR1 and CDR2 are LGHDT and YNNKEL (reference sequence). CDR3 DNA: TGTGCCAGCAGCCTTTACAGGGCCACTGAAGCTTTCTTT. The encoded protein is CASSLYRATEAFF.

The V gene is TRBV5-1, the J gene TRBJ2-2; D might be TRBD1 (6 bases). The V end lost 4 bases, the J end lost 1 base, and 11 bases lay between the germline ends. CDR3 length: 15 residues. The germline V gene has CDR1 SGHRS and CDR2 YFSETQ. The CDR3 spells CASSNTGQNTGELFF. In nucleotides, the CDR3 is TGCGCCAGCAGCAACACAGGGCAGAACACCGGGGAGCTGTTTTTT. The whole variable domain, remainder taken from reference TRBV5-1 and TRBJ2-2, is KAGVTQTPRYLIKTRGQQVTLSCSPISGHRSVSWYQQTPGQGLQFLFEYFSETQRNKGNFPGRFSGRQFSNSRSEMNVSTLELGDSALYLCASSNTGQNTGELFFGEGSRLTVL.

V usage is TRBV3-1 (or the pseudogene TRBV3-2) and J usage is TRBJ2-5; a possible D gene is TRBD2 (5 bases). Trimming took off 1 base at V and 3 bases at J, with 9 bases between the two ends. The length of the CDR3 is 14 residues. Germline V gene sequence: CDR1 LGHDT, CDR2 YNNKEL (reference sequence). In nucleotides, the CDR3 is TGTGCCAGCAGCCAAGCGGCCGGGGAAGAGACCCAGTACTTC. Translation gives CASSQAAGEETQYF.

The CDR3 is CSARGGYGYTF. The CDR3 DNA reads as TGCAGTGCTCGGGGGGGCTATGGCTACACCTTC. The V call is TRBV20-1, the J call TRBJ1-2; a possible D gene is TRBD1 (5 bases). The germline V gene has CDR1 DFQATT and CDR2 SNEGSKA (reference sequence). V was pared by 5 bases and J by 4 bases, with 8 bases between. This CDR3 spans 11 amino acids.

This rearrangement joins TRBV5-1 to TRBJ2-1; perhaps TRBD1 as D (7 bases). V shed 3 bases and J shed 2 bases, with 12 bases lying between them. Germline CDR1 reads SGHRS; CDR2 reads YFSETQ. The CDR3 covers 15 residues. CDR3 sequence reads: CASSSEGATYNEQFF. CDR3 nucleotide sequence: TGCGCCAGCAGCTCGGAGGGGGCCACCTACAATGAGCAGTTCTTC.

This clone was seen just once. The chain has TRBV19 and TRBJ2-6; 7 bases are a match to TRBD1. V was clipped by 5 bases and J by 4 bases; unmatched bases: 5. Germline V gene lookup returns CDR1 LNHDA and CDR2 SQIVND (reference sequence). The CDR3 has 15 residues. CDR3 nucleotides: TGTGCCAGTAGTTCCGACAGGGCCGGGGCCAACGTCCTGACTTTC. It specifies CASSSDRAGANVLTF.

The CDR3 protein is CASSPRTGPLSSGNTIYF. The CDR3 nucleotides are TGTGCCAGCAGCCCTCGGACAGGACCGCTCAGCTCTGGAAACACCATATATTTT. The V call is TRBV7-9, the J call TRBJ1-3, with 7 positions matching TRBD1. The trim removed 5 bases at V and 0 bases at J, leaving 13 bases unmatched. CDR3 length: 18 amino acids. CDR1 SEHNR and CDR2 FQNEAQ come from the germline V gene (reference sequence).

This chain uses TRBV7-2 with TRBJ1-6; D remains ambiguous. Germline V CDR1 and CDR2: SGHTA, FQGNSA. V lost 5 bases and J lost 2, with 10 bases in between. This CDR3 is built from 15 residues. In nucleotides, the CDR3 is TGTGCCAGCAGCCCCCAGGTGGCCTATAATTCACCCCTCCACTTT. Protein sequence: CASSPQVAYNSPLHF.

This chain uses TRBV27 with TRBJ1-6; weak D call: TRBD1 (6 bases). The CDR3 has 14 residues. The germline V gene encodes CDR1 MNHEY and CDR2 SMNVEV (reference sequence). The ends were cut back, 5 bases at V and 7 bases at J, with 12 bases in the middle. CDR3 in amino acids: CASSADSGNSPLHF. The CDR3 coding sequence is TGTGCCAGCAGTGCGGACAGTGGCAATTCACCCCTCCACTTT.

This chain links TRBV6-6 with TRBJ1-5; D is possibly TRBD1 (5 bases). Trimming took 0 bases from V and 1 from J, leaving 10 bases between them. Germline CDR1 and CDR2: MNHNY and SVGAGI (reference sequence). The CDR3 is made up of 16 amino acids. CDR3 in DNA: TGTGCCAGCAGTTACTCGGCAGGGCCAAGCAATCAGCCCCAGCATTTT. Protein product: CASSYSAGPSNQPQHF.

This clone was seen only a few times. The chain carries TRBV7-2 and TRBJ2-1; 9 bases map to TRBD1. J lost 5 bases, V lost 5 bases, and 7 bases had no gene match. The CDR3 is 15 amino acids. Germline-derived CDR1 and CDR2 are SGHTA and FQGNSA. CDR3 amino acids: CASSPPQGADNEQFF. The DNA of the CDR3 is TGTGCCAGCAGCCCCCCACAGGGGGCAGACAATGAGCAGTTCTTC.

This chain uses TRBV19 with TRBJ2-5; D perhaps matches TRBD1 (6 bases). Trimming took 5 bases from V and 2 from J, leaving 18 bases between them. Germline-derived CDR1 and CDR2 are LNHDA and SQIVND (reference sequence). This CDR3 has 16 amino acids. CDR3 residues: CASSSARGNPQETQYF. The DNA of the CDR3 is TGTGCCAGTAGTTCTGCGAGGGGGAATCCACAAGAGACCCAGTACTTC. Filled out from reference TRBV19 and TRBJ2-5, the complete variable domain reads DGGITQSPKYLFRKEGQNVTLSCEQNLNHDAMYWYRQDPGQGLRLIYYSQIVNDFQKGDIAEGYSVSREKKESFPLTVTSAQKNPTAFYLCASSSARGNPQETQYFGPGTRLLVL.

The CDR3 loop is CASSLSSGGFQETQYF. CDR3 DNA: TGTGCCAGCAGTTTGTCCAGCGGGGGGTTCCAAGAGACCCAGTACTTC. The chain couples TRBV28 to TRBJ2-5, with TRBD2 matching 9 bases. The CDR3 runs 16 residues. Unmatched junction bases numbered 6, after V lost 3 bases and J lost 1 base. The germline V gene has CDR1 MDHEN and CDR2 SYDVKM.